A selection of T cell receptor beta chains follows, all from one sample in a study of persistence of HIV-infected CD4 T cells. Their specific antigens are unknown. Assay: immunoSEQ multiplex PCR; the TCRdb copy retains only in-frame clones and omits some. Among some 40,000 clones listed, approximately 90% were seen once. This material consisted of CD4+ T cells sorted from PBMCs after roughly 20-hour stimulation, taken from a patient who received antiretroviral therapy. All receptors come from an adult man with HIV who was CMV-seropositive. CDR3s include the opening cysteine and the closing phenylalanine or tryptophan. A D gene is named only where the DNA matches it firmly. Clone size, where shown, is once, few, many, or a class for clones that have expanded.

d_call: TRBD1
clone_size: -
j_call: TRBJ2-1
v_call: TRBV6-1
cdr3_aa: CASSDGTGYNEQFF
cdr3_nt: TGTGCCAGCAGTGACGGGACAGGATACAATGAGCAGTTCTTC

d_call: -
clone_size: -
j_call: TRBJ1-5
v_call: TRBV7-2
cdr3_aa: CASSLEAGGNQPQHF
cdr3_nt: TGTGCCAGCAGCTTAGAGGCTGGCGGCAATCAGCCCCAGCATTTT

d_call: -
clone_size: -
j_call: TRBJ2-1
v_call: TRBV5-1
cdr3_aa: CASTYGTSHVYGEQFF
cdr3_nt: TGCGCCAGCACGTACGGGACTTCTCATGTGTATGGTGAGCAGTTCTTC

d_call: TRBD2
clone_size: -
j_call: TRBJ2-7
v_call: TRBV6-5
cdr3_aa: CASSLAGGVSYEQYF
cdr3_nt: TGTGCCAGCAGTTTAGCGGGGGGGGTGTCCTACGAGCAGTACTTC

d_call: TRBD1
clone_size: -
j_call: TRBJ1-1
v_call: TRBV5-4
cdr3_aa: CASSLTGALNTEAFF
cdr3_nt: TGTGCCAGCAGCTTGACAGGGGCCTTGAACACTGAAGCTTTCTTT

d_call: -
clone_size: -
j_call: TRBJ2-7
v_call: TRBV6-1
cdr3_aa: CASSYGQVSDEQYF
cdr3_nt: TGTGCCAGCAGTTATGGGCAGGTCTCCGACGAGCAGTACTTC

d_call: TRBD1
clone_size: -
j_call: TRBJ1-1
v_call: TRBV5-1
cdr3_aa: CASSDRAWDTEAFF
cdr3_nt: TGCGCCAGCAGTGACAGGGCCTGGGACACTGAAGCTTTCTTT

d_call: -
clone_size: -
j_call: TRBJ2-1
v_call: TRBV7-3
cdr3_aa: CASSLSGGLYNEQFF
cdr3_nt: TGTGCCAGCAGCTTAAGTGGCGGCCTATACAATGAGCAGTTCTTC

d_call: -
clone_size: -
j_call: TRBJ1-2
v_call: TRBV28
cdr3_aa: CASYGEVRGYGYTF
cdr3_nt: TGTGCCAGCTATGGGGAAGTGAGGGGGTATGGCTACACCTTC

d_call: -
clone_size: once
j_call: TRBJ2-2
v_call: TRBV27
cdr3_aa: CASSLHTGELFF
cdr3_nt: TGTGCCAGCAGCCTTCATACCGGGGAGCTGTTTTTT

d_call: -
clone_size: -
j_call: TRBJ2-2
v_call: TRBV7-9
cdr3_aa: CASSTPGELFF
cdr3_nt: TGTGCCAGCAGCACCCCCGGGGAGCTGTTTTTT

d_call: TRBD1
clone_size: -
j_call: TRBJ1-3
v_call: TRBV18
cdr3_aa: CASSTGTDSGNTIYF
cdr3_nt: TGTGCCAGCTCAACCGGGACAGACTCTGGAAACACCATATATTTT

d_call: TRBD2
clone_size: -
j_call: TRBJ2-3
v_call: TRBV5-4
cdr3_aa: CASSLGPSGGTSTDTQYF
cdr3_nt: TGTGCCAGCAGCTTGGGCCCTAGCGGGGGTACTAGCACAGATACGCAGTATTTT

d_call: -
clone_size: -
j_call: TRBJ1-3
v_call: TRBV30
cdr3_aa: CAFKVLGNTIYF
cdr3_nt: TGTGCCTTTAAAGTTTTGGGAAACACCATATATTTT

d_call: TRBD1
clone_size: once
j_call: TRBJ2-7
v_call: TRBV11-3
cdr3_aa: CASSRGQGSYEQYF
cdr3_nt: TGTGCCAGCAGCCGCGGACAGGGTAGCTACGAGCAGTACTTC

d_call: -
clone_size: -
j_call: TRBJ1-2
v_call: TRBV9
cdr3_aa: CASSVLSYYGYTF
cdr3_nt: TGTGCCAGCAGCGTATTATCTTACTATGGCTACACCTTC

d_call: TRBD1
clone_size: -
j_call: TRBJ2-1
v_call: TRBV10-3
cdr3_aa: CAISDNRGKDNEQFF
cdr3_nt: TGTGCCATCAGTGATAACAGGGGTAAAGACAATGAGCAGTTCTTC

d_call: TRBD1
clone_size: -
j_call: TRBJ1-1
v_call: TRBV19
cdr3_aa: CASRTQGQNTEAFF
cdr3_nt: TGTGCCAGTAGAACACAGGGGCAGAACACTGAAGCTTTCTTT

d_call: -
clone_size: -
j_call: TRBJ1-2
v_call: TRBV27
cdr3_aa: CASSPGVANYGYTF
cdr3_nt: TGTGCCAGCAGCCCAGGGGTAGCTAACTATGGCTACACCTTC

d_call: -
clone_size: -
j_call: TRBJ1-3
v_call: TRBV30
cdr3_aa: CAWSVRSGDTIYF
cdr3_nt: TGTGCCTGGAGTGTACGTTCTGGGGACACCATATATTTT

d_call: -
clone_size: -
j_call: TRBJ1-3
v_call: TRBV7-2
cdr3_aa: CASSPRGPSGNTIYF
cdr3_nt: TGTGCCAGCAGCCCACGGGGGCCCTCTGGAAACACCATATATTTT

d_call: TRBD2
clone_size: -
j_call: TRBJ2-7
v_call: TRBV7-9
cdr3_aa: CASSMSGTAYEQYF
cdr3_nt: TGTGCCAGCAGTATGAGCGGGACGGCCTACGAGCAGTACTTC

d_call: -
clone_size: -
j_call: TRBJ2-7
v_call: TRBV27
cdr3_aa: CASSFGGARTYEQYF
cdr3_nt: TGTGCCAGCAGTTTCGGCGGGGCCCGCACCTACGAGCAGTACTTC

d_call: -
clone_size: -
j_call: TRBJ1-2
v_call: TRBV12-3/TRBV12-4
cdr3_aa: CASSFEGDGYTF
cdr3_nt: TGTGCCAGCAGTTTTGAAGGGGACGGCTACACCTTC

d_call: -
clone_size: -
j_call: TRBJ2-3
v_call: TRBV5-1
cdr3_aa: CASSENLDGTDTQYF
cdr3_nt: TGCGCCAGCAGCGAAAACCTCGACGGCACAGATACGCAGTATTTT

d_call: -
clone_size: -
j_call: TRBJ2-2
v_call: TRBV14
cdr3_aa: CASSRHQGELFF
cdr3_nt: TGTGCCAGCAGCCGGCACCAAGGGGAGCTGTTTTTT